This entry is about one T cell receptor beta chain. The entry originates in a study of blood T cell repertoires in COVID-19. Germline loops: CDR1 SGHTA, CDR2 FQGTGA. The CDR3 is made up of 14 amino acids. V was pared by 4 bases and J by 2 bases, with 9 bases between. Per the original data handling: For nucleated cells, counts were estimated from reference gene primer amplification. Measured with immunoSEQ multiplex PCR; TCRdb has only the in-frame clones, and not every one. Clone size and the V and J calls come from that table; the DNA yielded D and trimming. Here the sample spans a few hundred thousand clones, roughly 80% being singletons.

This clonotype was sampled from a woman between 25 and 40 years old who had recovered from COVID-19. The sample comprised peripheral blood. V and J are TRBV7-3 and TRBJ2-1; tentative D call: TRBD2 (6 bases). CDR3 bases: TGTGCCAGCAGCTCTAGCGAGGCCTACAATGAGCAGTTCTTC. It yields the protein CASSSSEAYNEQFF.